This T cell receptor (beta chain) was found in a study of PD-1 blockade in classical Hodgkin lymphoma (dated by TCRdb to the early 2020s). Some background on the complete study: Nivolumab dosing was 3 mg/kg intravenously every 2 weeks, continuing until either disease progression or unacceptable toxicity. To define a peripheral blood immune signature of response to PD-1 blockade in classical Hodgkin lymphoma, the study combined TCR beta sequencing with CyTOF. Results and caveats for the whole study, not just this receptor: The study was limited to a single clinical trial cohort, and causes of repertoire differences, possibly disease activity or prior therapy, remained undefined. A significant rise by C4D1 was seen in CD4+ but not CD8+ TCR diversity (p=0.0027 vs p=0.16), with the rise being most apparent in complete responders (p=0.02). Baseline TCR diversity was reported as lower in newly diagnosed patients than in healthy donors, and lower still in relapsed/refractory patients. Diversity was lower in patients who began nivolumab less than 1 year after ASCT, so these patients were left out of later analyses to avoid confounding by immune reconstitution. Among trial patients, those achieving complete response had baseline diversity similar to that of newly diagnosed patients, while diversity was significantly lower in partial responders and progressors.

Genomic DNA was extracted with the Qiagen DNeasy kit from unsorted PBMCs and from negatively selected CD4+ and CD8+ fractions. Amplification of TCR beta CDR3 regions was done by immunoSEQ multiplex PCR with primers that anneal to V and J segments. A synthetic immune receptor repertoire was used to minimize amplification bias, and any residual bias was removed computationally once sequencing was done. Regarding the original processing steps: Custom Python scripts were used to quantify repertoire diversity as the Shannon entropy index. The unsorted, CD4+ and CD8+ repertoires were each analyzed separately, with the exception of combined analyses, where CD4+ and CD8+ sequences were merged in silico. A clone counted as expanded when the clone's frequency after treatment rose at least 2-fold relative to C1D1, and clones undetected at baseline were given a pseudocount of 0.5. Clones with 0 or 1 copy at C1D1 were defined as singleton clones, while clones with 2 or more copies were defined as non-singleton clones. Clones expanded in unsorted samples were labelled as CD4+, CD8+ or unknown by matching protein sequences in sorted samples from the same patient. Wilcoxon tests on paired samples were used to test diversity changes from C1D1 to C4D1. The table was pulled from immuneACCESS by TCRdb, which kept in-frame rearrangements only. Such tables lose some clones; where checked, under half of the loss comes from unresolved V genes, and the rest has no known cause. That table supplies the V and J calls and clone size; D and trimming were determined from the DNA. In this sample the table shows 25,000 to 40,000 clones, approximately 85% of which occur a single time. The ten largest clones add up to approximately 35% of the sample.

Read against the paper, the sample's time point label means: cycle 1 day 1 (C1D1), immediately before nivolumab initiation. Relapse after autologous stem cell transplantation had occurred in all trial patients, and cohorts A, B and C were distinguished by prior brentuximab vedotin exposure. The trial cohort included 55 to 65 patients with relapsed/refractory classical Hodgkin lymphoma, and each patient had a best overall response of complete response, partial response or progressive disease. In the multi-cohort phase II CheckMate 205 trial, trial patients received single-agent nivolumab. An independent review committee assessed best overall response by applying the 2007 International Working Group response criteria. Trial PBMCs were collected just before the start of nivolumab (C1D1) and during therapy at cycle 2 day 1 and cycle 4 day 1. After peripheral blood was drawn into 8 mL Vacutainer Cell Preparation Tubes, PBMCs were isolated by centrifugation and then cryopreserved.

This clone has more than one count but fewer than ten. Its recognized antigen is unknown. One end of the junction fails to match germline, which may point to a read error. This clonotype was sampled from a human donor with classical Hodgkin lymphoma. The specimen was peripheral blood mononuclear cells (PBMCs), collected at baseline.

The nucleotides read TGTGCCAGCAGAGACTGGACGGATAAAGCTTTCTTT. This is translated as CASRDWTDKAFF. The chain is assembled from TRBV6-4 and TRBJ1-1; the D gene cannot be named for sure. Sequences MRHNA (CDR1) and SNTAGT (CDR2) are obtained from the germline V gene. From the cysteine through the phenylalanine, the CDR3 covers 12 amino acids. Only the CDR3 DNA is retained, 36 bases long and in frame from the first base.